Below, 23 T cell receptor beta chains from the same sample are listed, as sequenced in a study of blood T cell repertoires in COVID-19. Assay used: immunoSEQ multiplex PCR; TCRdb lists only in-frame clones, some missing. The sample has about 130,000 clones; 88% are singletons. Sequencing was done on a sample of peripheral blood. The receptors here all came from a man between 45 and 60 years old with acute or convalescent COVID-19.

The genes are TRBV7-2 and TRBJ1-2; no definite D call. Germline V gene lookup returns CDR1 SGHTA and CDR2 FQGNSA. V lost 7 bases, J lost 7 bases, and 19 bases lay in between. The CDR3 spans 14 residues. CDR3 nucleotide sequence: TGTGCCAGCACCCTATCAGAGGGAGTTGGTGGCTACACCTTC. Its translation: CASTLSEGVGGYTF.

The genes are TRBV6-1 and TRBJ1-1, with TRBD1 identical over 7 bases. V lost 6 bases, J lost 1 base, and 5 bases stayed unmatched. The CDR3 contains 14 residues. CDR1 and CDR2 from the germline V gene are MNHNS and SASEGT. The CDR3 DNA follows: TGTGCCAGCAGACAGAACAGGGGGAACACTGAAGCTTTCTTT. Residues: CASRQNRGNTEAFF.

The chain combines TRBV6-6 with TRBJ2-3; D perhaps matches TRBD2 (6 bases). The CDR3 sequence is 14 residues long. The ends were cut back, 7 bases at V and 2 bases at J, with 13 bases in the middle. Per the germline V gene, CDR1 is MNHNY and CDR2 is SVGAGI (reference sequence). The CDR3 bases are TGTGCCAGCACCGGGGGACCCACCACAGATACGCAGTATTTT. Its protein is CASTGGPTTDTQYF.

V is TRBV2 and J is TRBJ1-2; D gene unclear. The CDR3 extends over 13 amino acids. Deletions cut 8 bases from V and 3 bases from J, with 13 bases between. CDR1 and CDR2 from the germline V gene are SNHLY and FYNNEI. CDR3 bases: TGTGCCAGCTCCGAAAGGGAGGACTATGGCTACACCTTC. Its protein product is CASSEREDYGYTF.

The chain joins TRBV12-3 or TRBV12-4 to TRBJ2-7; 8 positions match TRBD1. V dropped 6 bases and J dropped 2; count of bases not matched to a gene: 0. The CDR3 loop spans 12 amino acids. The CDR3 region is CASSRGPYEQYF. The CDR3 DNA follows: TGTGCCAGCAGCAGGGGGCCCTACGAGCAGTACTTC.

This chain uses TRBV29-1 with TRBJ1-1; no firm D call. In germline, CDR1 is SQVTM, CDR2 ANQGSEA. V was trimmed by 2 bases and J by 10 bases, leaving 17 bases between them. This CDR3 region has 13 residues. The CDR3 DNA is TGCAGCGTTGAAATGGTTGGGGTGGGGAGAGCTTTCTTT. Protein sequence: CSVEMVGVGRAFF.

V is TRBV3-1 (or the pseudogene TRBV3-2) and J is TRBJ2-1, with 7 bases identical to TRBD2. Germline V lookup: CDR1 LGHDT, CDR2 YNNKEL (reference sequence). This CDR3 has 16 residues. J was trimmed by 0 bases and V by 0 bases; bases with no gene match: 2. DNA of the CDR3: TGTGCCAGCAGCCAAGACGGGAGGAGCTCCTACAATGAGCAGTTCTTC. This sequence encodes CASSQDGRSSYNEQFF.

This chain connects TRBV27 to TRBJ1-2; a possible D gene is TRBD1 (6 bases). V was cut by 1 base and J by 4 bases, with 16 bases left in between. Germline V CDR1 and CDR2: MNHEY, SMNVEV (reference sequence). The length of the CDR3 is 16 residues. The CDR3 spells CASSLLATGLSYGYTF. In DNA, the CDR3 is TGTGCCAGCAGTTTATTAGCAACAGGGTTAAGCTATGGCTACACCTTC.

The chain carries TRBV30 and TRBJ1-1; TRBD1 is a possible D gene (5 bases). V was cut by 6 bases and J by 5 bases, with 13 bases left in between. CDR1 GTSNPN and CDR2 SVGIG come from the germline V gene (reference sequence). CDR3 length equals 12 residues. The CDR3 DNA sequence: TGTGCCTGTACAGGTCAGAGTACTGAAGCTTTCTTT. It encodes CACTGQSTEAFF. Together with reference TRBV30 and TRBJ1-1, the CDR3 gives the full variable domain: SQTIHQWPATLVQPVGSPLSLECTVEGTSNPNLYWYRQAAGRGLQLLFYSVGIGQISSEVPQNLSASRPQDRQFILSSKKLLLSDSGFYLCACTGQSTEAFFGQGTRLTVV.

The chain couples TRBV27 to TRBJ1-2; D is unresolved. CDR3 length: 14 amino acids. Trimming removed 2 bases at V and 4 bases at J, with 11 bases between. Germline V gene lookup returns CDR1 MNHEY and CDR2 SMNVEV (reference sequence). The CDR3 DNA follows: TGTGCCAGCAGTTTAAAGGCCAGGCCCTATGGCTACACCTTC. It encodes CASSLKARPYGYTF.

The J gene is TRBJ1-1, the V gene TRBV29-1, with a possible D match to TRBD1 (5 bases). CDR3 size: 13 residues. Germline V lookup: CDR1 SQVTM, CDR2 ANQGSEA. Trimming cost V 4 bases and J 4 bases, with 13 bases left between them. The CDR3 loop is CSVARGTGTEAFF. The CDR3 nucleotides read TGCAGCGTTGCTAGGGGAACGGGCACTGAAGCTTTCTTT.

This clone appeared once. The chain combines TRBV27 with TRBJ1-6; D is perhaps TRBD1 (6 bases). Germline V CDR1 and CDR2: MNHEY, SMNVEV (reference sequence). The V and J ends lost 4 bases and 10 bases respectively, with 14 bases between them. There are 14 residues in the CDR3. CDR3 nucleotides: TGTGCCAGCAGTTGGCAGGGGCTTAACTCACCCCTCCACTTT. Translated: CASSWQGLNSPLHF.

This clone has just one count. The genes are TRBV5-6 and TRBJ2-3; D is undetermined. Trimming cost V 1 base and J 1 base, with 7 bases left between them. The length of the CDR3 is 14 residues. Germline CDR1 SGHDT, CDR2 YYEEEE. The chain's CDR3 is CASSLSQGTDTQYF. The CDR3, as DNA: TGTGCCAGCAGCTTGAGCCAGGGCACAGATACGCAGTATTTT. Based on the CDR3 plus reference TRBV5-6 and TRBJ2-3, the full variable domain is DAGVTQSPTHLIKTRGQQVTLRCSPKSGHDTVSWYQQALGQGPQFIFQYYEEEERQRGNFPDRFSGHQFPNYSSELNVNALLLGDSALYLCASSLSQGTDTQYFGPGTRLTVL.

Written as DNA, the CDR3 is TGTGCCAGTAACCTTAAAGGGCAGGGGGCTCAGCCCCAGCATTTT. It codes for CASNLKGQGAQPQHF. This chain uses TRBV19 with TRBJ1-5; TRBD1 aligns across 8 bases. J lost 6 bases, V lost 7 bases, and 11 bases had no gene match. The length of the CDR3 is 15 residues. Germline assignment: CDR1 LNHDA and CDR2 SQIVND (reference sequence).

This chain uses TRBV28 with TRBJ1-3; 9 bases are a match to TRBD1. The CDR3 contains 15 residues. Germline-derived CDR1 and CDR2 are MDHEN and SYDVKM. V trimming: 4 bases; J trimming: 4 bases; junction bases outside the gene matches: 5. The CDR3 DNA is TGTGCCAGCAGTTCCGGGACAGGGTACGGAAACACCATATATTTT. Its translation is CASSSGTGYGNTIYF. The full variable domain, in which reference TRBV28 and TRBJ1-3 provide the parts outside the CDR3, is DVKVTQSSRYLVKRTGEKVFLECVQDMDHENMFWYRQDPGLGLRLIYFSYDVKMKEKGDIPEGYSVSREKKERFSLILESASTNQTSMYLCASSSGTGYGNTIYFGEGSWLTVV.

The rearrangement links TRBV7-2 to TRBJ1-2, with D perhaps matching TRBD1 (6 bases). This CDR3 contains 14 residues. V lost 2 bases, J lost 7 bases, and 14 bases lay in between. Looked up from germline, CDR1 is SGHTA and CDR2 is FQGNSA. For the CDR3, the DNA is TGTGCCAGCAGCTTATCAGGGGCGCAGGTTGGCTACACCTTC. It codes for CASSLSGAQVGYTF.

In this sample, this clone turned up once. The chain carries TRBV2 and TRBJ2-7; possible D gene TRBD2, 6 bases. Trimming removed 7 bases from V and 6 bases from J, with 10 bases in between. The length of the CDR3 is 11 residues. CDR1 is SNHLY, CDR2 FYNNEI, per germline. The CDR3 here is CASTFGGEQYF. The CDR3 DNA is TGTGCCAGCACTTTCGGGGGCGAGCAGTACTTC. The full variable domain, its missing parts supplied by reference TRBV2 and TRBJ2-7, is EPEVTQTPSHQVTQMGQEVILRCVPISNHLYFYWYRQILGQKVEFLVSFYNNEISEKSEIFDDQFSVERPDGSNFTLKIRSTKLEDSAMYFCASTFGGEQYFGPGTRLTVT.

The CDR3 DNA is TGTGCCAGCAGCGGAAAACCGGGACAGGGGAGCACTGAAGCTTTCTTT. Translating gives CASSGKPGQGSTEAFF. The chain is built from TRBV9 and TRBJ1-1, with 10 bases that match TRBD1. V shed 3 bases and J 4 bases; nucleotides not matched to a gene: 9. The CDR3 covers 16 residues. From germline, CDR1 is SGDLS and CDR2 YYNGEE.

This chain links TRBV14 with TRBJ1-6; 7 bases align to TRBD1. The V segment lost 3 bases and the J segment 3 bases; nucleotides outside the gene matches: 2. CDR1 and CDR2 (germline): SGHDN, FVKESK. CDR3 size: 15 residues. In DNA, the CDR3 is TGTGCCAGCAGCCAGGACAGGTTCTATAATTCACCCCTCCACTTT. It is translated as CASSQDRFYNSPLHF.

The chain joins TRBV7-9 to TRBJ1-6; D not certain. Germline CDR1 SEHNR, CDR2 FQNEAQ (reference sequence). The V end was cut by 5 bases, the J end by 11 bases, with 13 bases between. The CDR3 spans 13 residues. Here the CDR3 DNA reads TGTGCCAGCAGCACCGTGGGCTCGCCACCCCTCCACTTT. It encodes CASSTVGSPPLHF.

This chain connects TRBV15 to TRBJ2-7; TRBD2 matches 7 bases. V was clipped by 3 bases and J by 4 bases; unmatched bases: 3. Germline CDR1 reads LNHNV; CDR2 reads YYDKDF (reference sequence). The CDR3 length is 13 residues. The CDR3 loop is CATSSREGYEQYF. The CDR3, as DNA: TGTGCCACCAGCAGCAGGGAGGGGTACGAGCAGTACTTC.

The V call is TRBV19, the J call TRBJ2-3; D is perhaps TRBD2 (5 bases). The V and J ends lost 6 bases and 2 bases respectively, with 15 bases between them. The CDR3 runs 15 residues. Germline loops: CDR1 LNHDA, CDR2 SQIVND (reference sequence). The CDR3 loop reads CASRSRPTITDTQYF. The CDR3 region has the DNA TGTGCCAGTAGAAGTAGGCCGACTATCACAGATACGCAGTATTTT.

This clone was seen only once. The rearrangement uses TRBV6-4 and TRBJ1-2; the match to TRBD1 covers 7 bases. The junction had 7 bases not matched to a gene; V was cut back by 6 bases and J by 6 bases. CDR1 MRHNA and CDR2 SNTAGT come from the germline V gene. This CDR3 is 13 amino acids long. CDR3 amino acids: CASSPTGLHGYTF. In DNA, the CDR3 is TGTGCCAGCAGCCCGACAGGGTTGCATGGCTACACCTTC.